The 2 T cell receptor beta chains below were found in one sample sequenced in a study of identical twins. TCRdb re-analysed the 5' RACE reads in MiXCR, keeping a single row per CDR3 protein. The data hold about 470,000 distinct CDR3 sequences, with approximately 24% observed a single time. This sample was shared with a second study, whose subject was T cells expressing NK-cell markers.

Material for sequencing was CD4+ T cells sorted from blood. Receptors originate from a woman in her late teens or twenties in good health.

This rearrangement joins TRBV4-3 to TRBJ2-2; no reliable D call. The germline CDR1 and CDR2 sequences are LGHNA and YSLEER. The CDR3 runs to 13 residues. With 0 bases removed from V and 7 bases from J, the gap between germline ends came to 6 bases. In nucleotides, the CDR3 is TGCGCCAGCAGCCAAGATTCTATCGGGGAGCTGTTTTTT. Protein sequence: CASSQDSIGELFF.

The gene calls are TRBV20-1 and TRBJ2-6; D remains unclear. The germline V gene encodes CDR1 DFQATT and CDR2 SNEGSKA (reference sequence). Between the trimmed V and J ends, which lost 1 base and 0 bases, there was a span of 13 bases. The CDR3 is 17 amino acids. In nucleotides, the CDR3 is TGCAGTGCTAGAGCGGTCGGCACAGACTCTGGGGCCAACGTCCTGACTTTC. Encoded protein: CSARAVGTDSGANVLTF.